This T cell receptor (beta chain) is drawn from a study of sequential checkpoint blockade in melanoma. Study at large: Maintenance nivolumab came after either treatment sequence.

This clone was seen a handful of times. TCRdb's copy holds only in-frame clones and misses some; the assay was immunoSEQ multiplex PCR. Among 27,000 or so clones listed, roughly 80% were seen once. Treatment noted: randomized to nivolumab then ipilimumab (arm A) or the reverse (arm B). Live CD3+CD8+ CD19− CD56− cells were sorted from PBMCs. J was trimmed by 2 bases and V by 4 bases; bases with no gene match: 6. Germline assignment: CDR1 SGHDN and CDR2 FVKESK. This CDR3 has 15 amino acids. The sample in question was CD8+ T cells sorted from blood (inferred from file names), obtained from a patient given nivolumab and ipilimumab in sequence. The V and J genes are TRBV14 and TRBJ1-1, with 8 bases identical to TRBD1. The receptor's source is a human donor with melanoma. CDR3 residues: CASSRSGTGNTEAFF. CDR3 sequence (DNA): TGTGCCAGCAGCCGATCCGGGACAGGCAACACTGAAGCTTTCTTT.